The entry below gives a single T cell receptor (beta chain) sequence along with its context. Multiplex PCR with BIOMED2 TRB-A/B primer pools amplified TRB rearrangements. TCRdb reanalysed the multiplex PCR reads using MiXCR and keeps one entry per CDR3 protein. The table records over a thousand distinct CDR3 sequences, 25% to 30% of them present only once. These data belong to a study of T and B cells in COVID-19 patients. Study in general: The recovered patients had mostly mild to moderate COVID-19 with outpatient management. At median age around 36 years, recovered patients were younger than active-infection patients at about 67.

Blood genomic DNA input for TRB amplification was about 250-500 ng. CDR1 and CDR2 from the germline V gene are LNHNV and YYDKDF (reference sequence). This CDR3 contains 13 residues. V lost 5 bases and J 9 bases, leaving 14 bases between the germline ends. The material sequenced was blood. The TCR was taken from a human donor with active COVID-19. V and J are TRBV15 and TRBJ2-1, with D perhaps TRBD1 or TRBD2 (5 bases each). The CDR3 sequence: CATSQGPGGEQFF. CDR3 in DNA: TGTGCCACCAGCCAGGGACCCGGCGGTGAGCAGTTCTTC.